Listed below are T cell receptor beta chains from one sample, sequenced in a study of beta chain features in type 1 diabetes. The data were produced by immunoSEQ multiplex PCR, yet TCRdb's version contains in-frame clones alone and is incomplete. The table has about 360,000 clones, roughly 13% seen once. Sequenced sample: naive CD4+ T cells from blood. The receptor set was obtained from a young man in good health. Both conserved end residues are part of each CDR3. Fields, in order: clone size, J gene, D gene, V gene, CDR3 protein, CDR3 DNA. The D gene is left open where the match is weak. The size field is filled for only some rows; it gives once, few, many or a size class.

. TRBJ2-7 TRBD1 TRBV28 CASSRPGTGGPEQYF TGTGCCAGCAGTCGTCCCGGGACAGGGGGCCCCGAGCAGTACTTC
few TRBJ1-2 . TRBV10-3 CGIGGNNYGYTF TGTGGCATCGGGGGGAATAACTATGGCTACACCTTC
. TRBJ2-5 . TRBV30 CARSGSSRETQYF TGTGCCCGAAGTGGGAGCAGTAGGGAGACCCAGTACTTC
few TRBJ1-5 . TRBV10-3 CATKQGLDQPQHF TGTGCCACCAAACAGGGTCTGGATCAGCCCCAGCATTTT
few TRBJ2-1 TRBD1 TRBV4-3 CASSHRQGAGEQFF TGCGCCAGCAGCCATCGACAGGGGGCTGGTGAGCAGTTCTTC
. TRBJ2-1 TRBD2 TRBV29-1 CSVVLAGGIYNEQFF TGCAGCGTTGTCCTAGCGGGAGGGATCTACAATGAGCAGTTCTTC
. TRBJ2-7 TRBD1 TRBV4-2 CASSRGSGTGFADEQYF TGTGCCAGCAGCCGCGGATCCGGGACAGGGTTCGCCGACGAGCAGTACTTC
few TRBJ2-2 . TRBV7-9 CASSLRGNTGELFF TGTGCCAGCAGCTTAAGGGGAAACACCGGGGAGCTGTTTTTT
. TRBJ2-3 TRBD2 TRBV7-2 CASSKTSGRDTQYF TGTGCCAGCAGCAAGACTAGCGGGAGGGATACGCAGTATTTT
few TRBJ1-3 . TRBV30 CAWSVDRFSGNTIYF TGTGCCTGGAGTGTTGACAGGTTCTCTGGAAACACCATATATTTT
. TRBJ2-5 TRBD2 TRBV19 CASRPGLAGGRPQETQYF TGTGCCAGTAGGCCGGGACTAGCGGGGGGAAGACCCCAAGAGACCCAGTACTTC
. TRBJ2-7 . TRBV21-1 CASMGGPAEQYF TGTGCCAGCATGGGGGGGCCTGCGGAGCAGTACTTC
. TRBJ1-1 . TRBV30 CAGARLNTEAFF TGTGCCGGGGCCAGACTGAACACTGAAGCTTTCTTT
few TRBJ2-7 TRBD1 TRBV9 CASSVAGTESSYEQYF TGTGCCAGCAGCGTAGCGGGGACAGAAAGCTCCTACGAGCAGTACTTC
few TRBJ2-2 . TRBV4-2 CASSPRDLNTGELFF TGTGCCAGCAGCCCTCGGGACTTGAACACCGGGGAGCTGTTTTTT
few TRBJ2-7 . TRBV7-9 CASSLDSTTSYEQYF TGTGCCAGCAGCTTGGACAGCACCACGTCCTACGAGCAGTACTTC
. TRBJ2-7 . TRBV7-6 CASSLGAGGPLLYEQYF TGTGCCAGCAGCTTAGGGGCCGGGGGTCCACTCCTCTACGAGCAGTACTTC